This TCR beta chain was sequenced in a study of regulatory T cells in long-lasting Graves disease. General observations from the study: The persistent group shared some 2,700 public clonotypes, more than the 950 to 1,000 shared by new patients. Persistent disease preferred TRBV28, TRBJ1-2 and TRBJ2-5; new disease, TRBV20-1 and TRBJ2-1.

Library construction for TCR beta used iRepertoire HTBI primers and Arm-PCR of CDR3 regions. Using its own MiXCR run on the multiplex PCR reads, TCRdb lists one record per CDR3 protein. Of roughly 610,000 distinct CDR3 sequences in the sample, roughly 16% are singletons; the top ten hold around 13%. Notes on this clonotype: Its target is not known.

Time point in this sample: newly diagnosed GD, antithyroid drugs for less than 3 months. There was RNA extracted from PBMCs, and the TCR library was made from it. Between the trimmed V and J ends, which lost 0 bases and 5 bases, there was a span of 12 bases. Germline-derived CDR1 and CDR2 are SGDLS and YYNGEE. The CDR3 is 16 amino acids. The same sample was also used in a study of T cells in Graves' hyperthyroidism and ophthalmopathy. Per that study: Most expanded thyroid clonotypes above 0.001 also appeared in blood. Ophthalmopathy was told apart from stable hyperthyroidism by a 13 V-J model.

The chain carries TRBV9 and TRBJ1-6; D not resolved. The material was peripheral blood mononuclear cells (PBMCs), obtained at new diagnosis, from a patient treated with antithyroid drugs. The TCR originated in a man younger than 30 with Graves disease. The CDR3 sequence is CASSVAVTADNSPLHF. As DNA, the CDR3 is TGTGCCAGCAGCGTAGCTGTTACAGCCGATAATTCACCCCTCCACTTT.